The rows below give T cell receptor beta chains drawn from one sample of a study of blood T cell repertoires in COVID-19. This table comes from immunoSEQ multiplex PCR, and its TCRdb copy is limited to in-frame clones, with some not included. Among about 230,000 clones listed, around 78% were seen once. The sequenced material came from peripheral blood. The receptor source for this set is a woman aged 70-85 years with active or convalescent COVID-19. Both conserved end residues are part of each CDR3. A D gene is named only where the DNA matches it firmly. Some rows mark clone size as missing; the rest say once, few, many or name a class of expanded clone.

size	J	D	V	DNA	CDR3
-	TRBJ2-7	TRBD1	TRBV6-2/TRBV6-3	TGTGCCAGCAGTTACGCAGGACAGGGGTCCTACGAGCAGTACTTC	CASSYAGQGSYEQYF
-	TRBJ1-1	-	TRBV5-1	TGCGCCAGCAGCTTGGCCCCGAGTAACACTGAAGCTTTCTTT	CASSLAPSNTEAFF
-	TRBJ2-4	TRBD1	TRBV6-1	TGTGCCAGCAGTGAAGCCCTATGGGACAGCGCCCCAAGCATTCAGTACTTC	CASSEALWDSAPSIQYF
few	TRBJ1-2	-	TRBV28	TGTGCCAGCAGTTTTATGGGACTTCCTAACTATGGCTACACCTTC	CASSFMGLPNYGYTF
once	TRBJ1-3	TRBD1	TRBV5-1	TGCGCCAGCAGCTTGGCCGAAAGGACAGGGGTCCTGAACACCATATATTTT	CASSLAERTGVLNTIYF
few	TRBJ2-1	-	TRBV15	TGTGCCACCAGGTCCGGTGGCGGGTCGGATGAGCAGTTCTTC	CATRSGGGSDEQFF
-	TRBJ1-4	-	TRBV28	TGTGCCAGCAGCCTTATTGGGGGGGGCCAGGTTGAAAAACTGTTTTTT	CASSLIGGGQVEKLFF
-	TRBJ2-7	-	TRBV6-1	TGTGCCAGCAGTGGGAGGAGCGAGCAGTACTTC	CASSGRSEQYF
-	TRBJ2-5	-	TRBV27	TGTGCCAGCAGTTTAGGTTCGGGAATCTGGGAGACCCAGTACTTC	CASSLGSGIWETQYF
once	TRBJ2-3	-	TRBV2	TGTGCCAGCAGTGAAGTAACTGTTACAGATACGCAGTATTTT	CASSEVTVTDTQYF
-	TRBJ2-5	TRBD2	TRBV5-5	TGTGCCAGCAGCTTGGTGGTTCTAGCGGGGGGGAAACAAGAGACCCAGTACTTC	CASSLVVLAGGKQETQYF
-	TRBJ1-2	-	TRBV2	TGTGCCAGCAGTACGGACATCTATGGCTACACCTTC	CASSTDIYGYTF
-	TRBJ2-3	-	TRBV6-2/TRBV6-3	TGTGCCAGCAGTTACTCTGGGCAGGGTAGCACAGATACGCAGTATTTT	CASSYSGQGSTDTQYF
once	TRBJ1-2	-	TRBV9	TGTGCCAGCAGCGTACGCGACTTCCCGAACTATGGCTACACCTTC	CASSVRDFPNYGYTF
-	TRBJ2-1	TRBD1	TRBV15	TGTGCCACCAGCGGACGGACAGGCTGGAATGAGCAGTTCTTC	CATSGRTGWNEQFF
-	TRBJ1-5	-	TRBV21-1	TGTGCCAGCAGCCCAAGTGGAGGATGTGTCGCCTTTAATCAGCCCCAGCATTTT	CASSPSGGCVAFNQPQHF
-	TRBJ1-2	-	TRBV5-1	TGCGCCAGCAGCTTGGCACCGCCGGACTATGGCTACACCTTC	CASSLAPPDYGYTF
once	TRBJ1-2	TRBD1	TRBV7-9	TGTGCCAGCAGCTTAGATCAGGGGGCCGGGGGCTACACCTTC	CASSLDQGAGGYTF
-	TRBJ1-2	-	TRBV7-2	TGTGCCAGCAGCTTAATGGGGCCTGACTATGGCTACACCTTC	CASSLMGPDYGYTF
-	TRBJ1-3	TRBD1	TRBV6-5	TGTGCCAGCAGTTCTACAGGGGGCACCATATATTTT	CASSSTGGTIYF
-	TRBJ2-7	-	TRBV5-1	TGCGCCAGCAGCCACGGGACACCGACCGACTCCTACGAGCAGTACTTC	CASSHGTPTDSYEQYF
-	TRBJ2-3	TRBD2	TRBV6-2/TRBV6-3	TGTGCCAGCAGCCTCCTGAGCGGGGGGGCAGATACGCAGTATTTT	CASSLLSGGADTQYF
-	TRBJ1-6	TRBD1	TRBV5-1	TGCGCCAGCAGCTTGGGGGGTTCCGGGACAGGGCATTCACCCCTCCACTTT	CASSLGGSGTGHSPLHF
-	TRBJ2-7	-	TRBV5-4	TGTGCCAGCAGCTTGAGAGAAGGGGTCGAGCAGTACTTC	CASSLREGVEQYF
-	TRBJ1-4	-	TRBV5-6	TGTGCCAGCAGCTTTCAGGGTTATGGGGATGAAAAACTGTTTTTT	CASSFQGYGDEKLFF
-	TRBJ2-7	-	TRBV5-1	TGCGCCAGCAGCTTGACAGGCGAAGCCCACGAGCAGTACTTC	CASSLTGEAHEQYF
-	TRBJ2-7	-	TRBV2	TGTGCCAGCAGTTTGATAGGGGATCACGACGAGCAGTACTTC	CASSLIGDHDEQYF
-	TRBJ2-1	TRBD2	TRBV7-8	TGTGCCAGCAGCCTCAGACTAGCGGAGAACAATGAGCAGTTCTTC	CASSLRLAENNEQFF
-	TRBJ1-2	-	TRBV5-6	TGTGCCAGCAGCGGACAAGGGGGCTATGGCTACACCTTC	CASSGQGGYGYTF
-	TRBJ1-2	TRBD1	TRBV7-2	TGTGCCAGCAGTAGGACAGGGCCAAGGGGGACGTATGGCTACACCTTC	CASSRTGPRGTYGYTF
few	TRBJ1-1	TRBD1	TRBV18	TGTGCCAGCTCACCGCGGACAGGGTACACTGAAGCTTTCTTT	CASSPRTGYTEAFF
-	TRBJ2-5	TRBD2	TRBV5-1	TGCGCCAGCAGCTTGAATCGACTAGCGGGAGACCGGGGGGAGACCCAGTACTTC	CASSLNRLAGDRGETQYF
-	TRBJ1-2	-	TRBV4-1	TGCGCCAGCAGCCAAGATCGAAGCAGGGTGGGTGGCTACACCTTC	CASSQDRSRVGGYTF
few	TRBJ1-2	-	TRBV18	TGTGCCAGCTCCCTGCAGACAGGATTTGAGGGCTACACCTTC	CASSLQTGFEGYTF
-	TRBJ2-1	TRBD1	TRBV6-5	TGTGCCAGTACAGGGGCTTATGAGCAGTTCTTC	CASTGAYEQFF